The clone carrying this TCR beta chain was observed a few times. The CDR3 covers 14 residues. Trimming cost V 7 bases and J 4 bases, with 16 bases left between them. Each CDR3 protein gets one entry after TCRdb re-called the 5' RACE reads with MiXCR. The sample yields approximately 1.8 million distinct CDR3 sequences, 25% to 35% seen once. This entry comes from a study of identical twins. V usage is TRBV12-3 or TRBV12-4 and J usage is TRBJ1-1; D gene uncertain. Sequencing was carried out using cord blood. The TCR sequence derives from a newborn girl in good health. CDR3 in amino acids: CASTLGVWGTEAFF. The DNA for the CDR3 is TGTGCCAGCACCCTGGGAGTTTGGGGCACTGAAGCTTTCTTT.